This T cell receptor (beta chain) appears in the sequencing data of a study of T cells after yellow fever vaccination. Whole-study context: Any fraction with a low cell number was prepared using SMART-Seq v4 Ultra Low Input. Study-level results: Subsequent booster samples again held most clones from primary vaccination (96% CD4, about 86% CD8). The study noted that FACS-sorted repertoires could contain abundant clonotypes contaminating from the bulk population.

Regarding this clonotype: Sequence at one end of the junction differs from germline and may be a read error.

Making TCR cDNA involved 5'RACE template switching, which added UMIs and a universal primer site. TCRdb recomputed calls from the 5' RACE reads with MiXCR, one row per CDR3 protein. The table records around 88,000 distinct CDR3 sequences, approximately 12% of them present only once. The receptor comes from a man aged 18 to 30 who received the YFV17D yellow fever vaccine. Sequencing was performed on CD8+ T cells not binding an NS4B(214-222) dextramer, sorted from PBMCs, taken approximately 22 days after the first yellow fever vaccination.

DNA of the CDR3: TGTGCCAGCAGTCGGAAGGTAGAAAGTTTC. Protein product: CASSRKVESF. V gene TRBV12-3 or TRBV12-4 combines with J gene TRBJ1-2, with D hard to call. The CDR3 covers 10 residues.